This TCR beta chain was sequenced in a study of blood T cell repertoires in COVID-19 (dated by TCRdb to 2019 to 2021). With regard to the full study: Samples from collaborators originated in the United States, Italy and Spain and spanned both the acute and convalescent phases of COVID-19. The prospective study material was composed of cDNA or gDNA derived from T cells, B-cell-depleted T cells, or PBMCs. Deeply sampled blood TCRbeta repertoires from subjects exposed to, actively infected with, or recovered from COVID-19 were included in the dataset. The repertoires were made available in a free public database intended to serve as a resource for research on the immune response to SARS-CoV-2. Samples came from the ongoing ImmuneRACE study (first 160 participants) plus 1,254 subjects from 6 global collaborators. Sample metadata almost always included a de-identified subject ID, COVID-19 status, age in years and sex. Where available, HLA class I and class II types were taken from metadata supplied by the sample provider and were not determined by assay-based typing. Results the study describes overall, beyond this receptor: The quantity of clinical and demographic metadata differed by source and by participant and was supplied without curation.

TCRbeta CDR3 regions were amplified from genomic DNA using the immunoSEQ Assay, a bias-controlled multiplex PCR. Regarding the original processing steps: Within the assay, amplification of reference gene primers was used to estimate how many nucleated cells each sample contained. To quantify the absolute abundance of each unique TCRbeta CDR3 rearrangement, sequence reads were collapsed and filtered. For each sample, productive Simpson clonality was calculated as the square root of Simpson's diversity index over productive rearrangements. TCRdb carries this immuneACCESS record with in-frame sequences only. Its versions omit some clonotypes, under half of them owing to an unresolved V gene in the studies checked, with the rest unexplained. That table gives V, J and clone size, and the DNA gave D and trimming. Within this sample are over 250,000 clones, with roughly 88% of them counted one time only. The biggest ten clones account for 9.5% to 13% of the sample.

Including the terminal cysteine and phenylalanine, the CDR3 comprises 15 residues. The CDR3 DNA has 45 bases and is translated from base 1. The germline V gene provides CDR1 SGHDN and CDR2 FVKESK. Unmatched junction bases come to 8, with V trimmed by 2 bases and J by 4 bases. In regard to this clone: The antigen it recognizes is unknown. Per-base quality was not reported, and no clone a single base away is much larger than it.

One collaborating source in Seattle enrolled patients while the patients were actively infected and followed the patients over time throughout the course of disease. Each collaborating institution followed its own protocols to collect whole blood in K2EDTA tubes. For TCRbeta analysis, collaborators shipped samples in one of three forms: frozen whole blood, isolated PBMCs, or DNA extracted from either of those sample types. Sequencing input: peripheral blood. The rearranged segments are TRBV14 and TRBJ2-7, with 7 bases in between that match TRBD1. The receptor comes from an older woman with COVID-19, enrolled during active disease. The nucleotide sequence is TGTGCCAGCAGCCAACTCGACAGGGTTAGATACGAGCAGTACTTC. This is translated as CASSQLDRVRYEQYF.